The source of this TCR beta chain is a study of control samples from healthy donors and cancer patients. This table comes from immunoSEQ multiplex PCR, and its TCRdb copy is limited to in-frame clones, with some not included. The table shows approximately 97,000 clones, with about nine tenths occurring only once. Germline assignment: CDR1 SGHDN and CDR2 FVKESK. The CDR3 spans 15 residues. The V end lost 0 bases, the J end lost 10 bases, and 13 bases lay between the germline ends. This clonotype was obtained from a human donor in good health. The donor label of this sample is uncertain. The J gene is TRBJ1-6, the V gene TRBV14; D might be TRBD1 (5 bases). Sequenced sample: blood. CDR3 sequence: CASSQDWQGRSPLHF. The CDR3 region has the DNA TGTGCCAGCAGCCAAGACTGGCAGGGACGATCACCCCTCCACTTT. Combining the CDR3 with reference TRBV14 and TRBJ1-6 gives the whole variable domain EAGVTQFPSHSVIEKGQTVTLRCDPISGHDNLYWYRRVMGKEIKFLLHFVKESKQDESGMPNNRFLAERTGGTYSTLKVQPAELEDSGVYFCASSQDWQGRSPLHFGNGTRLTVT.